A selection of T cell receptor beta chains follows, all from one sample in a study of blood T cell repertoires in COVID-19. TCRdb's table, derived via immunoSEQ multiplex PCR, lists solely in-frame clones and lacks some. The sample holds roughly 81,000 clones, around 85% seen once. The sample was peripheral blood. The receptors were sampled from an elderly woman with COVID-19, enrolled during active disease. Each CDR3 is given with its conserved first and last residue. Fields, in order: J gene, V gene, clone size, D gene, CDR3 DNA, CDR3 protein. A D gene is named only where the DNA matches it firmly. Clone size is stated in some rows and not others, as once, few, many or a class when expanded.

J: TRBJ1-3
V: TRBV4-2
size: -
D: TRBD1
DNA: TGTGCCAGCAGCCAAGCGACAGGGGCGGGAAACACCATATATTTT
CDR3: CASSQATGAGNTIYF

J: TRBJ2-7
V: TRBV3-1/TRBV3-2
size: -
D: -
DNA: TGTGCCAGCAGCCCAGACGGGAACCTACGATTGGAGCAGTACTTC
CDR3: CASSPDGNLRLEQYF

J: TRBJ2-2
V: TRBV12-3/TRBV12-4
size: -
D: -
DNA: TGTGCCAGCAGTTCTTGGAGCACCGGGGAGCTGTTTTTT
CDR3: CASSSWSTGELFF

J: TRBJ2-7
V: TRBV5-1
size: few
D: -
DNA: TGCGCCAGCAGCTTGGCTTACGAGCAGTACTTC
CDR3: CASSLAYEQYF

J: TRBJ1-3
V: TRBV10-3
size: -
D: TRBD1
DNA: TGTGCCATCAGTGATCCGGGACAGGGCTTCGGAAACACCATATATTTT
CDR3: CAISDPGQGFGNTIYF

J: TRBJ2-1
V: TRBV7-6
size: -
D: TRBD2
DNA: TGTGCCAGCAGCTTAGGTAGCGGGGGGTTCTACAATGAGCAGTTCTTC
CDR3: CASSLGSGGFYNEQFF

J: TRBJ1-4
V: TRBV11-2
size: -
D: -
DNA: TGTGCCAGCTCGCCCGGGGGGAGTAATGAAAAACTGTTTTTT
CDR3: CASSPGGSNEKLFF

J: TRBJ1-2
V: TRBV7-9
size: -
D: TRBD1
DNA: TGTGCCAGCAGCTTACCGGACAGGGCCCATGGCTACACCTTC
CDR3: CASSLPDRAHGYTF

J: TRBJ2-1
V: TRBV10-3
size: once
D: -
DNA: TGTGCCATCAGTGACGGGGATCCCTCGGCATTTGAGCAGTTCTTC
CDR3: CAISDGDPSAFEQFF

J: TRBJ1-2
V: TRBV4-3
size: -
D: -
DNA: TGCGCCAGCAGCCAAGTCTCCACCTCAACGGGCTATGGCTACACCTTC
CDR3: CASSQVSTSTGYGYTF

J: TRBJ2-5
V: TRBV7-8
size: -
D: -
DNA: TGTGCCAGCAGCCGAGCCGTTGGAGCGGAAGAGACCCAGTACTTC
CDR3: CASSRAVGAEETQYF

J: TRBJ2-1
V: TRBV15
size: -
D: TRBD1
DNA: TGTGCCACCAGCAGGTACGGGACAGGGAGTATCAATGAGCAGTTCTTC
CDR3: CATSRYGTGSINEQFF

J: TRBJ2-6
V: TRBV4-1
size: -
D: TRBD1
DNA: TGCGCCAGCAGCCAAGGTTGGGGACAGGGTTCTGGGGCCAACGTCCTGACTTTC
CDR3: CASSQGWGQGSGANVLTF

J: TRBJ2-5
V: TRBV29-1
size: -
D: -
DNA: TGCAGCGTTGAGCGCGGTCAAGAGACCCAGTACTTC
CDR3: CSVERGQETQYF

J: TRBJ2-6
V: TRBV18
size: -
D: -
DNA: TGTGCCAGCCTTCGGGTGCTCGCCTCTGGGGCCAACGTCCTGACTTTC
CDR3: CASLRVLASGANVLTF

J: TRBJ2-4
V: TRBV6-5
size: -
D: TRBD1
DNA: TGTGCCAGCAGTCAGGGACAGTTTCAGTACTTC
CDR3: CASSQGQFQYF

J: TRBJ2-1
V: TRBV18
size: -
D: TRBD2
DNA: TGTGCCAGCTCACCCCATGTTTTAAGGCGGGAGGGCTACAATGAGCAGTTCTTC
CDR3: CASSPHVLRREGYNEQFF